The 20 T cell receptor beta chains below come from one sample, sequenced in a study of Ad26.COV2.S vaccination and SARS-CoV-2 variants (dated by TCRdb to about 2021). The treatment or condition label on this specimen signifies: roughly 18 received Ad26.COV2.S at low or high dose, single or two shots; roughly five received placebo; per-sample allocation not given. For vaccine and placebo recipients, the sequenced repertoires came from samples collected on day 63 after the first injection. The method was the immunoSEQ multiplex PCR assay. TCRdb holds this immuneACCESS table with in-frame rearrangements only. Some clones are missing; in checked studies, unresolved V genes explain under half, and the rest has no known cause. The sample table lists approximately 480,000 clones, roughly 89% of them with a count of one. The top ten clones comprise around 13% of the sample. The sequencing here drew on peripheral blood, taken in a trial of Ad26.COV2.S vaccine versus placebo. Source of these receptors: a person between 18 and 65 years old who received the Ad26.COV2.S COVID-19 vaccine or a placebo.

The chain combines TRBV5-4 with TRBJ1-1; possible D gene TRBD1, 5 bases. The CDR3 sequence is 14 residues long. The germline V gene has CDR1 SGHNT and CDR2 YYREEE (reference sequence). Trimming took 2 bases from V and 3 from J, leaving 11 bases between them. The CDR3 bases are TGTGCCAGCAGCTTTTCACAGGACTACACTGAAGCTTTCTTT. It encodes CASSFSQDYTEAFF.

This clone showed up just a few times. The chain employs TRBV7-2 and TRBJ1-5; the D is unclear. This CDR3 region has 14 residues. Between the trimmed V and J ends, which lost 5 bases and 7 bases, there was a span of 15 bases. Germline V gene sequence: CDR1 SGHTA, CDR2 FQGNSA. The CDR3 sequence is CASSTTPSGQPQHF. The CDR3 DNA reads as TGTGCCAGCAGCACAACCCCGTCGGGCCAGCCCCAGCATTTT.

The rearrangement links TRBV5-1 to TRBJ2-5; perhaps TRBD2 as D (5 bases). Germline CDR1 reads SGHRS; CDR2 reads YFSETQ. This CDR3 has 14 amino acids. Trimming removed 0 bases at V and 5 bases at J, with 11 bases between. CDR3 sequence reads: CASSLGARGETQYF. DNA of the CDR3: TGCGCCAGCAGCTTGGGCGCGCGCGGGGAGACCCAGTACTTC.

The rearrangement uses TRBV30 and TRBJ2-7, with 9 bases identical to TRBD2. V lost 2 bases to trimming and J lost 6 bases; unmatched junction nucleotides: 11. CDR1 is GTSNPN, CDR2 SVGIG, per germline (reference sequence). The CDR3 is 15 residues long. CDR3: CAWSITSGFTVEQYF. As DNA, the CDR3 is TGTGCCTGGAGTATAACTAGCGGGTTCACGGTCGAGCAGTACTTC.

The rearrangement links TRBV29-1 to TRBJ2-7, with D hard to call. Trimming left V 5 bases short and J 3 bases short, with 11 bases between. The CDR3 length is 12 residues. Germline assignment: CDR1 SQVTM and CDR2 ANQGSEA. CDR3 nucleotides: TGCAGCGTTCTTTCAGTGGGCTACGAGCAGTACTTC. Its translation is CSVLSVGYEQYF.

This clone was detected a few times. V usage is TRBV28 and J usage is TRBJ1-2, with TRBD1 as a possible D gene (5 bases). CDR1 and CDR2 from the germline V gene are MDHEN and SYDVKM. This CDR3 contains 19 residues. The V gene lost 6 bases and the J gene lost 0 bases, with 26 bases spanning the gap. CDR3 in amino acids: CASRLDGVDNAQTNYGYTF. The CDR3, as DNA: TGTGCCAGCAGGCTAGACGGGGTGGACAATGCCCAAACTAACTATGGCTACACCTTC.

V usage is TRBV28 and J usage is TRBJ2-5, with 7 bases matching TRBD2. V was pared by 1 base and J by 4 bases, with 3 bases of the junction left unmatched. CDR1 and CDR2 (germline): MDHEN, SYDVKM. The length of the CDR3 is 14 residues. For the CDR3, the DNA is TGTGCCAGCAGTTTATCATCGGGAGGAGAGACCCAGTACTTC. Amino acid sequence: CASSLSSGGETQYF.

The rearrangement joins TRBV28 to TRBJ2-5; 12 bases are shared with TRBD1. The CDR3 consists of 16 residues. From germline, CDR1 is MDHEN and CDR2 SYDVKM. V was pared by 5 bases and J by 3 bases, with 7 bases of the junction left unmatched. The CDR3 loop reads CASSVPGQGAKETQYF. The DNA of the CDR3 is TGTGCCAGCAGTGTACCGGGACAGGGGGCTAAAGAGACCCAGTACTTC.

V and J are TRBV7-2 and TRBJ2-5, with D unresolved. V was pared by 0 bases and J by 1 base, with 9 bases between. Germline V gene lookup returns CDR1 SGHTA and CDR2 FQGNSA. The CDR3 extends over 15 amino acids. The DNA for the CDR3 is TGTGCCAGCAGCTTAGCGGTGGTGGGCCAAGAGACCCAGTACTTC. It yields the protein CASSLAVVGQETQYF. The full variable domain, in which reference TRBV7-2 and TRBJ2-5 provide the parts outside the CDR3, is GAGVSQSPSNKVTEKGKDVELRCDPISGHTALYWYRQSLGQGLEFLIYFQGNSAPDKSGLPSDRFSAERTGGSVSTLTIQRTQQEDSAVYLCASSLAVVGQETQYFGPGTRLLVL.

This sequence joins TRBV10-3 and TRBJ1-6; no reliable D call. Germline assignment: CDR1 ENHRY and CDR2 SYGVKD. Between the trimmed V and J ends, which lost 7 bases and 10 bases, there was a span of 17 bases. The CDR3 consists of 14 residues. The CDR3 coding sequence is TGTGCCATCACCCCCCTGCCGGTTGGGTCACCCCTCCACTTT. The encoded protein is CAITPLPVGSPLHF.

V is TRBV6-5 and J is TRBJ2-7, with 9 nucleotides matching TRBD2. Germline CDR1 is MNHEY and CDR2 is SVGAGI. The CDR3 is made up of 14 amino acids. The junction had 1 base not matched to a gene; V was cut back by 0 bases and J by 4 bases. CDR3 loop: CASSYSGLAYEQYF. The CDR3, as DNA: TGTGCCAGCAGTTACTCGGGACTAGCATACGAGCAGTACTTC.

Here the CDR3 DNA reads TGCGCCAGCAGCTTACCGGGTGGTAACTATGGCTACACCTTC. The encoded protein is CASSLPGGNYGYTF. The chain employs TRBV5-1 and TRBJ1-2; D remains unclear. The CDR3 spans 14 residues. Trimming took off 2 bases at V and 1 base at J, with 9 bases between the two ends. Per germline, CDR1 SGHRS and CDR2 YFSETQ. The full variable domain, with the rest looked up from reference TRBV5-1 and TRBJ1-2, is KAGVTQTPRYLIKTRGQQVTLSCSPISGHRSVSWYQQTPGQGLQFLFEYFSETQRNKGNFPGRFSGRQFSNSRSEMNVSTLELGDSALYLCASSLPGGNYGYTFGSGTRLTVV.

With regard to this clone: This sample includes further DNA sequences coding for the same CDR3. The CDR3 is CSVDSGTDTQYF. In nucleotides, the CDR3 is TGCAGCGTTGATTCAGGCACAGATACGCAGTATTTT. The rearrangement links TRBV29-1 to TRBJ2-3; D is ambiguous. From germline, CDR1 is SQVTM and CDR2 ANQGSEA. This CDR3 comprises 12 residues. The ends were cut back, 3 bases at V and 1 base at J, with 5 bases in the middle.

The chain recombines TRBV24-1 with TRBJ1-6; D is undetermined. The CDR3 extends over 13 amino acids. Trimming took off 9 bases at V and 10 bases at J, with 15 bases between the two ends. The V gene's germline CDR1 is KGHDR and CDR2 SFDVKD. In DNA form, the CDR3 reads TGTGCCACCGGGATGAGGGAGGACTCACCCCTCCACTTT. Its translation is CATGMREDSPLHF.

This chain connects TRBV9 to TRBJ2-2; tentatively, D is TRBD2 (5 bases). This CDR3 comprises 15 residues. Germline loops: CDR1 SGDLS, CDR2 YYNGEE. V was trimmed by 0 bases and J by 4 bases, leaving 10 bases between them. CDR3 residues: CASSVGGSFTGELFF. CDR3 sequence (DNA): TGTGCCAGCAGCGTAGGTGGGAGTTTCACCGGGGAGCTGTTTTTT.

The J gene is TRBJ2-1, the V gene TRBV19, with 9 bases lining up with TRBD2. The CDR3 has 14 residues. V shed 3 bases, J shed 7 bases, and the junction held 4 bases outside the gene matches. Germline V gives CDR1 LNHDA, CDR2 SQIVND (reference sequence). The CDR3 loop is CASSISGRTNEQFF. In DNA form, the CDR3 reads TGTGCCAGTAGTATCAGCGGGAGGACGAATGAGCAGTTCTTC.

The chain recombines TRBV7-8 with TRBJ1-1, with D possibly being TRBD1 (6 bases). CDR3 length equals 15 residues. The V gene lost 6 bases and the J gene lost 6 bases, with 20 bases spanning the gap. Germline CDR1 and CDR2: SGHVS and FQNEAQ. CDR3: CASSYKGVGGAEAFF. The CDR3 region has the DNA TGTGCCAGCAGTTATAAGGGGGTCGGGGGTGCTGAAGCTTTCTTT.

This chain connects TRBV28 to TRBJ2-1; D is perhaps TRBD2 (6 bases). Trimming removed 6 bases from V and 2 bases from J, with 11 bases in between. This CDR3 spans 14 amino acids. Germline-derived CDR1 and CDR2 are MDHEN and SYDVKM. The chain's CDR3 is CASRPRLAYNEQFF. The CDR3 region has the DNA TGTGCCAGCAGACCCCGACTAGCCTACAATGAGCAGTTCTTC.

The rearrangement links TRBV4-3 to TRBJ2-2; 7 bases fit TRBD2. The CDR3 extends over 12 amino acids. The trim removed 4 bases at V and 7 bases at J, leaving 0 bases unmatched. Germline V gives CDR1 LGHNA, CDR2 YSLEER. CDR3 coding DNA: TGCGCCAGCAGCCTAGCGGGCGGGGAGCTGTTTTTT. Translated, it gives CASSLAGGELFF.

V usage is TRBV29-1 and J usage is TRBJ1-5; D not resolved. V lost 7 bases, J lost 6 bases, and 10 bases lay in between. In germline, CDR1 is SQVTM, CDR2 ANQGSEA. CDR3 length: 11 amino acids. The CDR3 here is CSALRGQPQHF. DNA for the CDR3: TGCAGCGCACTTAGAGGTCAGCCCCAGCATTTT.